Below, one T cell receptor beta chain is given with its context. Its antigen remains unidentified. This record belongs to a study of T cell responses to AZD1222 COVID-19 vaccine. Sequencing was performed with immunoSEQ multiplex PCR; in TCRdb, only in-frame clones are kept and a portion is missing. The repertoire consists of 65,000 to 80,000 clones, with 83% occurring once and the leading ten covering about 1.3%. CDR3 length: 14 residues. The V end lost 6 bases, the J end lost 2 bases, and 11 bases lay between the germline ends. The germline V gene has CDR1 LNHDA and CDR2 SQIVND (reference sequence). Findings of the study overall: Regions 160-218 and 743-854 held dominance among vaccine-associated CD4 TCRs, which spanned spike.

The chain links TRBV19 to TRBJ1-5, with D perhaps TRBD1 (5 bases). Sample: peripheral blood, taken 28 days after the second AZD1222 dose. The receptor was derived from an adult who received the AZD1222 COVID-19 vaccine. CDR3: CASRQRGGNQPQHF. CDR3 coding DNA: TGTGCCAGTAGGCAAAGGGGTGGCAATCAGCCCCAGCATTTT.